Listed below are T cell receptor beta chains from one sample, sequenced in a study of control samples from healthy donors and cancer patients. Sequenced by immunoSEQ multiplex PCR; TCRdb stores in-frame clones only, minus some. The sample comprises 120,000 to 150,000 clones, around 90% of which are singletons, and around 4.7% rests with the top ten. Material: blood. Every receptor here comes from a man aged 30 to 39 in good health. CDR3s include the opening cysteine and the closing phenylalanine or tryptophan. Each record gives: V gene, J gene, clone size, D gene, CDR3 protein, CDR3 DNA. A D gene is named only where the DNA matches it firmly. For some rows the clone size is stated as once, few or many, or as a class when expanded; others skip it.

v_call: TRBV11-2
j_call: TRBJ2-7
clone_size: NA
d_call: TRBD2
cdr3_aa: CASRGTSGSYEQYF
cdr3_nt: TGTGCCAGCAGGGGGACTAGCGGCTCCTACGAGCAGTACTTC

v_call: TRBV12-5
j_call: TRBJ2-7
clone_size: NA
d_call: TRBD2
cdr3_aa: CASGLPSGRISYEQYF
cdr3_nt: TGTGCTAGTGGTTTGCCTAGCGGGAGAATTTCCTACGAGCAGTACTTC

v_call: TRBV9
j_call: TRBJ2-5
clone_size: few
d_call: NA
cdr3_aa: CASSGRTGEDLRETQYF
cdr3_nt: TGTGCCAGCAGCGGCCGAACAGGGGAGGACCTTCGGGAGACCCAGTACTTC

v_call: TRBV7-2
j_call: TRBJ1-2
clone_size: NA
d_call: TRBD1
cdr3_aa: CASSWDRASNYGYTF
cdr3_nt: TGTGCCAGCAGCTGGGACAGGGCCTCTAACTATGGCTACACCTTC

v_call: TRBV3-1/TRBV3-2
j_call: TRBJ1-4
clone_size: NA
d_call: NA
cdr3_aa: CASSQSRTALGEKLFF
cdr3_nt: TGTGCCAGCAGCCAGTCTCGTACCGCCCTGGGCGAAAAACTGTTTTTT

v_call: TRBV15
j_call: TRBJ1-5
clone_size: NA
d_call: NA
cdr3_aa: CATNTAGDFNQPQHF
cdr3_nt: TGTGCCACCAATACGGCAGGCGACTTCAATCAGCCCCAGCATTTT

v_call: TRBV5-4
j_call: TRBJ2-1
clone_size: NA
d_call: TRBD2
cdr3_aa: CASSLETGTMSNEQFF
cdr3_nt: TGTGCCAGCAGCTTGGAAACCGGGACTATGTCAAATGAGCAGTTCTTC

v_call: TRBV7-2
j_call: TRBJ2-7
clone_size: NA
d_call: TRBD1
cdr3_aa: CASSGKRTGATEQYF
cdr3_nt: TGTGCCAGCAGCGGTAAGAGGACAGGGGCAACCGAGCAGTACTTC

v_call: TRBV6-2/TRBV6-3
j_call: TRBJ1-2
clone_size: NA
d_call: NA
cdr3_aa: CASSYSQNYGYTF
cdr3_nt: TGTGCCAGCAGTTACTCGCAGAATTATGGCTACACCTTC

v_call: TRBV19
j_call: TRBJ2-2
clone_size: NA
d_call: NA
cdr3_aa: CASSSREHVRGTGELFF
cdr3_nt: TGTGCCAGTAGCTCCCGAGAGCACGTGAGAGGGACCGGGGAGCTGTTTTTT

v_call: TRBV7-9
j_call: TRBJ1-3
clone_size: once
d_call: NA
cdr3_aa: CASSMSTWGGSGNTIYF
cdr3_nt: TGTGCCAGCAGCATGTCAACCTGGGGGGGCTCTGGAAACACCATATATTTT

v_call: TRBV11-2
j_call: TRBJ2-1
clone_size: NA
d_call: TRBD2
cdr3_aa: CASSTGGLAGVWVYNEQFF
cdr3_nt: TGTGCCAGCAGCACCGGGGGACTAGCGGGAGTTTGGGTCTACAATGAGCAGTTCTTC

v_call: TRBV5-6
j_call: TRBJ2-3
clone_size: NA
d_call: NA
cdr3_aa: CASRTYRDRDTDTQYF
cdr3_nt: TGTGCCAGCAGAACGTATCGGGACCGAGACACAGATACGCAGTATTTT

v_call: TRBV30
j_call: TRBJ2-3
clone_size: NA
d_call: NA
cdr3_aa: CAWGSVLKQDTQYF
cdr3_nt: TGTGCCTGGGGTTCGGTCCTCAAACAAGATACGCAGTATTTT

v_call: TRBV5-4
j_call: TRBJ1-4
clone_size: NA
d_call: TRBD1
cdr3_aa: CASSLAHGTGGEKLFF
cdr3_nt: TGTGCCAGCAGCCTGGCTCACGGGACAGGGGGCGAAAAACTGTTTTTT

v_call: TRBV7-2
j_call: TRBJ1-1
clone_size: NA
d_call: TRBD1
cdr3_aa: CASSLEGARPSGRNTEAFF
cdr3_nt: TGTGCCAGCAGCTTAGAGGGGGCACGCCCCTCCGGCAGGAACACTGAAGCTTTCTTT

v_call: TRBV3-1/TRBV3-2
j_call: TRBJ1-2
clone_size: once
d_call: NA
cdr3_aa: CASSPPWGGEEANYGYTF
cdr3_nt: TGTGCCAGCAGCCCCCCATGGGGTGGGGAAGAGGCTAACTATGGCTACACCTTC

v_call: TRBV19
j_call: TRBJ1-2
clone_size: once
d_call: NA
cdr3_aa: CASSMTEARDRYGYTF
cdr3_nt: TGTGCCAGTAGTATGACAGAAGCGAGAGATCGATATGGCTACACCTTC

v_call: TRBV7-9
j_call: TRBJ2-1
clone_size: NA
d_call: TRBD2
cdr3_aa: CASSHRLAAAYNEQFF
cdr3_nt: TGTGCCAGCAGCCACCGACTAGCGGCGGCATACAATGAGCAGTTCTTC

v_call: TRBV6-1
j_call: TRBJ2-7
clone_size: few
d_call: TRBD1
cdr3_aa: CASSETGGWNEQYF
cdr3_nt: TGTGCCAGCAGTGAAACAGGGGGTTGGAACGAGCAGTACTTC

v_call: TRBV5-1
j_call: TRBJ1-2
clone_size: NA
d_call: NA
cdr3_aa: CASSLEAGDYGYTF
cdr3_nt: TGCGCCAGCAGCTTGGAAGCAGGGGACTATGGCTACACCTTC

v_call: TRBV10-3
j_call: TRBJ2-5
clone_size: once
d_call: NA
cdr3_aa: CAISGGPKETQYF
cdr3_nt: TGTGCCATCAGTGGCGGACCTAAAGAGACCCAGTACTTC

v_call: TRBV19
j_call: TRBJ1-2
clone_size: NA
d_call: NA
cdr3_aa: CASTQKGRGGHYGYTF
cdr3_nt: TGTGCCAGTACTCAAAAGGGAAGGGGGGGCCACTATGGCTACACCTTC

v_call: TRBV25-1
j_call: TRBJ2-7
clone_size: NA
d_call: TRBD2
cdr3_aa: CASSVSAGAYEQYF
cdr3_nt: TGTGCCAGCAGTGTGTCAGCGGGAGCCTACGAGCAGTACTTC

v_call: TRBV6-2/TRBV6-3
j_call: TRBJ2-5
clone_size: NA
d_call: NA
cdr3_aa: CASSYSGGPKTQYF
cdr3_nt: TGTGCCAGCAGTTACTCGGGGGGTCCGAAGACCCAGTACTTC

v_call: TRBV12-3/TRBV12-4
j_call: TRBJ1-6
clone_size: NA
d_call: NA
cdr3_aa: CASSGGGRPLHF
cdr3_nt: TGTGCCAGCAGCGGGGGGGGGCGGCCCCTCCACTTT

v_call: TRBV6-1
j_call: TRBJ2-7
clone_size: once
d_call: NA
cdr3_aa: CASSEAMEGRWREQYF
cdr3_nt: TGTGCCAGCAGTGAAGCGATGGAGGGACGGTGGCGCGAGCAGTACTTC

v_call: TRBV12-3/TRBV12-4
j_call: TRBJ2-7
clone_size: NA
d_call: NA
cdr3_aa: CASSSAYEQYF
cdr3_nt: TGTGCCAGCAGTTCGGCCTACGAGCAGTACTTC

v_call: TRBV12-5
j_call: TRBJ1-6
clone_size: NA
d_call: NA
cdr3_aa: CASGFGSPLHF
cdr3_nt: TGTGCTAGTGGTTTTGGGTCACCCCTCCACTTT

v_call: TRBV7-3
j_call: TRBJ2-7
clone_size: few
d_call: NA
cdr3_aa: CASSLGGTGSEQYF
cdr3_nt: TGTGCCAGCAGCTTAGGGGGGACCGGGAGCGAGCAGTACTTC

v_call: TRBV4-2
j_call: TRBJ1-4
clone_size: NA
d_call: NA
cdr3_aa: CASSPGGLTNEKLFF
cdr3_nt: TGTGCCAGCAGCCCGGGGGGCTTAACTAATGAAAAACTGTTTTTT

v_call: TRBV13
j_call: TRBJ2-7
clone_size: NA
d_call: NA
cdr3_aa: CASSLELGGGLIEQYF
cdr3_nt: TGTGCCAGCAGCTTAGAGTTGGGGGGCGGGTTGATCGAGCAGTACTTC

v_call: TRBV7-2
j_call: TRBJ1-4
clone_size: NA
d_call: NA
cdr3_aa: CASSLGIREKLFF
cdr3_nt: TGTGCCAGCAGCTTAGGGATCCGGGAAAAACTGTTTTTT

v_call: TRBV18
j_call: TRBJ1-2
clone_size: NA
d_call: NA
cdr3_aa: CASSPPGGGRLYYGYTF
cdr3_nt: TGTGCCAGCTCACCACCGGGCGGAGGCCGGCTTTACTATGGCTACACCTTC

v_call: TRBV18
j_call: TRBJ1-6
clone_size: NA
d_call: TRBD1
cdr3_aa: CASSLGQGENSPLHF
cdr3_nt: TGTGCCAGCTCACTCGGACAGGGGGAGAATTCACCCCTCCACTTT

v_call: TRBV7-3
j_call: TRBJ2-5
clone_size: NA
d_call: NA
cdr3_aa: CASSLDSETQYF
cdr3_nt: TGTGCCAGCAGCTTAGACAGCGAGACCCAGTACTTC

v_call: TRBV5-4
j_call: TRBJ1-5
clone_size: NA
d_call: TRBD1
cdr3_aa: CASSRDRNQPQHF
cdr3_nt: TGTGCCAGCAGCAGGGACAGAAATCAGCCCCAGCATTTT

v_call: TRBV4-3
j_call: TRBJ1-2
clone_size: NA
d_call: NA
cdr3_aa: CASSLKGSYGYTF
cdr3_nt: TGCGCCAGCAGCCTTAAAGGATCCTATGGCTACACCTTC

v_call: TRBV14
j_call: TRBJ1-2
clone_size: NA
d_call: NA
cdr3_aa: CASSQNPYGYTF
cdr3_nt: TGTGCCAGCAGCCAAAATCCCTATGGCTACACCTTC

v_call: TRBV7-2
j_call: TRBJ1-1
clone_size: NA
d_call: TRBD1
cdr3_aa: CASSGDRGTFF
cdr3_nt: TGTGCCAGCAGCGGGGACAGGGGAACTTTCTTT

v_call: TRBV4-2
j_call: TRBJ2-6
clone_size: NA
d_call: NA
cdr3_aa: CASSALNSGANVLTF
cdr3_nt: TGTGCCAGCAGCGCACTAAACTCTGGGGCCAACGTCCTGACTTTC

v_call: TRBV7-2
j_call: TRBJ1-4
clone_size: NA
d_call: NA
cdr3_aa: CASSSDGGEKLFF
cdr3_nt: TGTGCCAGCAGTTCTGACGGGGGGGAAAAACTGTTTTTT

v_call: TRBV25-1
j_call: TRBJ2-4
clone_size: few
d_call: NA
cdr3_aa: CASSEGGAKNIQYF
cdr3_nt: TGTGCCAGCAGTGAAGGGGGGGCCAAAAACATTCAGTACTTC

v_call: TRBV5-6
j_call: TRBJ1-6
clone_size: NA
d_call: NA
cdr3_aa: CASTSRRGSPLHF
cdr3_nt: TGTGCCAGCACCTCACGGAGGGGGTCACCCCTCCACTTT

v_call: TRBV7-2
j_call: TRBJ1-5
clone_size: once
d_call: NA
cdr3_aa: CASSRNIGGAGQPQHF
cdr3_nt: TGTGCCAGCAGCCGTAACATAGGGGGGGCAGGTCAGCCCCAGCATTTT

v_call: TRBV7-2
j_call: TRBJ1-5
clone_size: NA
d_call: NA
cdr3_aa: CASSLGGIANQPQHF
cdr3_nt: TGTGCCAGCAGCTTAGGGGGAATCGCCAATCAGCCCCAGCATTTT

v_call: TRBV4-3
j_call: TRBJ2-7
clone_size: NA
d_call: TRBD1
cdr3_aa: CASSQTLDRPSYEQYF
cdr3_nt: TGCGCCAGCAGCCAAACCCTGGACAGGCCCTCCTACGAGCAGTACTTC

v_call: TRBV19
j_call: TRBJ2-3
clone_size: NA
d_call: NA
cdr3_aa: CASSGGMGTDTQYF
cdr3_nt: TGTGCCAGTAGTGGCGGGATGGGCACAGATACGCAGTATTTT

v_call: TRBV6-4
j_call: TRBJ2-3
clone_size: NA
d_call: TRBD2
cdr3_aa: CASSDSIGGATDTQYF
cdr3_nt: TGTGCCAGCAGTGACTCTATCGGGGGGGCCACAGATACGCAGTATTTT

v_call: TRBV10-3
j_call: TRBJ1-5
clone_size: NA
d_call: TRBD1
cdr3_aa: CAISEGGQGVFQPQHF
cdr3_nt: TGTGCCATCAGTGAAGGGGGACAGGGAGTATTTCAGCCCCAGCATTTT

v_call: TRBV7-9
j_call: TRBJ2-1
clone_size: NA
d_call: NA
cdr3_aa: CASSFSVEQFF
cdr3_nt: TGTGCCAGCAGCTTTAGTGTCGAGCAGTTCTTC

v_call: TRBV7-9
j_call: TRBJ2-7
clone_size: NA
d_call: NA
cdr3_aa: CASSYTGSPPYEQYF
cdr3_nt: TGTGCCAGCAGTTACACGGGAAGCCCCCCCTACGAGCAGTACTTC

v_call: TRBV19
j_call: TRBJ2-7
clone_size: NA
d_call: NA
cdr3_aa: CASSIEDNYEQYF
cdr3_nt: TGTGCCAGTAGTATCGAGGACAACTACGAGCAGTACTTC